This TCR beta chain was profiled in a study of molecular identifiers for immune sequencing clone quantification. TCRdb fed the PCR reads into MiXCR, producing one record per CDR3 protein. Here the sample spans hundreds of thousands of distinct CDR3 sequences, 24% being singletons. The V gene's germline CDR1 is MDHEN and CDR2 SYDVKM. Deletions cut 3 bases from V and 1 base from J, with 10 bases between. The CDR3 loop spans 14 amino acids. This clonotype came up many times. Material for sequencing was naive CD8+ T cells from blood, with Jurkat cell RNA spiked in. This sample's subset: FACS-sorted CD8+CD4-CCR7+CD45RA+ naive T cells. This clonotype originated in a human donor in good health. Some libraries in this study had Jurkat cell RNA spiked in. This rearrangement joins TRBV28 to TRBJ2-7, with D possibly matching TRBD2 (6 bases). CDR3 sequence: CASSFRERSYEQYF. CDR3 sequence (DNA): TGTGCCAGCAGTTTCCGGGAGCGTTCCTACGAGCAGTACTTC.